What follows is one T cell receptor beta chain and its context. Many counts were recorded for this clonotype. It has no known antigen specificity. It has no much larger one-base neighbor in the sample; base qualities were not kept. What this sample's time point label stands for: persistent/refractory GD, antithyroid drugs over 5 years with positive TRAb. For both TCR sequencing and RNA sequencing, RNA was extracted from PBMCs in TRIzol. The diagnosis of Graves' disease was made according to American Thyroid Association guidelines. The patients came from an endocrinology department in Xi'an, China. Each patient gave approximately 8.8 milliliters of peripheral blood, collected in an EDTA anticoagulant tube. Ficoll Paque Plus density gradient separation was used to isolate PBMCs, and no further T cell sorting was performed. An Agilent 2100 Bioanalyzer and agarose gel were used to check RNA quality, and a NanoDrop 2000 was used to measure RNA concentration.

The data were taken from a study of regulatory T cells in long-lasting Graves disease (dated by TCRdb to the early 2020s). Regarding the complete study: Persistent Graves' disease was defined as antithyroid drug treatment for over 5 years with persistently positive TSH receptor autoantibodies. This study used TCR sequencing and RNA sequencing of peripheral blood to compare persistent Graves' disease patients against newly diagnosed Graves' disease patients. Persistent Graves' disease patients in the clinical cohort had taken antithyroid drugs for around 10 years on average. The study was registered as a clinical trial and conducted in China. A total of some 35 samples underwent TCR sequencing, from some 13 patients with persistent Graves' disease and some 20 patients with newly diagnosed Graves' disease.

Library preparation was by multiplex PCR. This sample was sequenced with an Illumina HiSeq 4000. To build TCR beta libraries, CDR3 regions were amplified by Arm-PCR using iRepertoire HTBI primers. Gel purification was performed on PCR products prior to sequencing. The authors' analysis ran thus. Across samples, roughly 60 TRBV and 13 to 15 TRBJ segments were identified and used for gene usage analysis of CDR3 amino acid clonotypes. COPE and FqMerger were used to merge filtered high-quality paired reads into contigs. BLAST was used to align contigs to IMGT TRBV, TRBD and TRBJ reference genes, with CDR3 defined following IMGT. Highly expanded clones were defined as clonotypes with a frequency above 0.1%. Shannon entropy was used to measure repertoire diversity, and the Gini coefficient was used to measure V-J evenness. A clonotype was considered public if more than one individual shared it. Using fastp at Q25 and MiXCR, TCRdb reprocessed the public reads and kept productive beta chains. Rows merge per CDR3 protein into single entries with the most common DNA and genes. For this entry, the V and J calls and clone size follow TCRdb and not the study's own pipeline. The sample yields 430,000 or so distinct CDR3 sequences; around 23% were counted once. In total, the top ten clones hold 14% of the sample.

Beyond this particular receptor, the publication reports: Compared with newly diagnosed patients, persistent Graves' disease patients had lower TCR Shannon entropy and fewer highly expanded clones, which suggests clonal expansion. As a limitation, the authors acknowledged that the small sample size may reduce accuracy. Because the primary lesion, thyroid tissue, could not be accessed, the study looked at peripheral blood alone. Patients with persistent disease shared more public clonotypes (approximately 2,500) than newly diagnosed patients did (roughly 970). Sequencing and analysis were limited to the TCR beta chain. Preferential use of TRBV28, TRBJ1-2 and TRBJ2-5 was observed in persistent disease, whereas TRBV20-1 and TRBJ2-1 were favored in newly diagnosed disease.

Taken from cysteine to phenylalanine, the CDR3 has 15 residues. The retained sequence is limited to the CDR3, 45 bases, with the frame set at the first base. V is shortened by 4 bases, J by 5 bases, and the region joining them spans 15 bases. Taken from the germline V gene, the CDR1 and CDR2 loops are SGHRS and YFSETQ. The V gene is TRBV5-1 and the J gene is TRBJ2-2, with the identity of the D gene unclear. The receptor's source is a female donor with Graves disease. The starting material was peripheral blood mononuclear cells (PBMCs), obtained when the disease was refractory, from a patient treated with antithyroid drugs. The CDR3 here reads CASSGMDVFTGELFF. The DNA sequence is TGCGCCAGCAGCGGGATGGACGTCTTTACCGGGGAGCTGTTTTTT.